Listed below are T cell receptor beta chains from one sample, sequenced in a study of blood T cell repertoires in COVID-19. Sequencing was performed with immunoSEQ multiplex PCR; in TCRdb, only in-frame clones are kept and a portion is missing. The table has 200,000 to 250,000 clones, 88% seen once. Sequences were obtained from PBMCs or T cells enriched from blood (not recorded which). The receptors here all came from a woman in her twenties or thirties who had recovered from COVID-19. The conserved cysteine and the conserved F or W are not part of the CDR3 here.

V	J	CDR3
TRBV7-2	TRBJ2-1	ASSLNDRGLYNEQF
TRBV29-1	TRBJ2-1	SVERGSDWGEQF
TRBV6-2/TRBV6-3	TRBJ1-2	ASSRLPWGGDGYT
TRBV7-9	TRBJ2-1	ASSLWTSGNNEQF
TRBV5-6	TRBJ1-2	ASSLVQDYGYT
TRBV6-5	TRBJ2-3	ASSLTGGSTDTQY
TRBV13	TRBJ1-1	ASSPRQGSSEAF
TRBV18	TRBJ1-4	ASSPQTGNEKLF
TRBV7-6	TRBJ2-5	ASSNRLGTGGQETQY
TRBV5-6	TRBJ1-2	ASSLGTGTYGYT
TRBV6-5	TRBJ1-2	ASSYNRDGYT
TRBV2	TRBJ2-5	ASSFLLAGETQY
TRBV7-2	TRBJ2-1	ASSSLLASGSSYNEQF
TRBV12-3/TRBV12-4	TRBJ1-2	ASRTLLYGYT
TRBV29-1	TRBJ1-3	SVKATGAGNTIY
TRBV25-1	TRBJ1-3	ASRRSSAGNTIY
TRBV6-5	TRBJ1-4	ASSPRPANEKLF
TRBV6-5	TRBJ2-7	ALVAGHEQY
TRBV7-2	TRBJ2-7	ASSLSRIAGGGSYEQY
TRBV18	TRBJ2-1	ASSPTTGTGGYNEQF
TRBV5-4	TRBJ2-1	ASSPSRDKYNEQF
TRBV12-3/TRBV12-4	TRBJ1-1	ASTFRRGVEAF
TRBV3-1/TRBV3-2	TRBJ2-5	ASRHDGTSGFLTQY
TRBV6-4	TRBJ1-1	ASRPTAGGVNTEAF
TRBV12-3/TRBV12-4	TRBJ2-7	ASSADYTYEQY
TRBV9	TRBJ2-7	ASSVGAGGGAYEQY
TRBV13	TRBJ2-7	ASSWTVSYEQY
TRBV5-1	TRBJ1-2	ASSLGTGETGYT
TRBV5-1	TRBJ1-1	ASSLVGGIAF
TRBV4-3	TRBJ2-5	ASSQVSSGGETQY
TRBV9	TRBJ2-3	ASSVVGSTDTQY
TRBV7-2	TRBJ1-2	ASSFSTGSNGYT
TRBV21-1	TRBJ2-3	ASRRGLAGEIDTQY
TRBV6-2/TRBV6-3	TRBJ2-1	ASSYLGQTLEEQF
TRBV19	TRBJ2-5	ASSIATGGVGAQY
TRBV7-2	TRBJ1-2	ASSPLDRVNGYT